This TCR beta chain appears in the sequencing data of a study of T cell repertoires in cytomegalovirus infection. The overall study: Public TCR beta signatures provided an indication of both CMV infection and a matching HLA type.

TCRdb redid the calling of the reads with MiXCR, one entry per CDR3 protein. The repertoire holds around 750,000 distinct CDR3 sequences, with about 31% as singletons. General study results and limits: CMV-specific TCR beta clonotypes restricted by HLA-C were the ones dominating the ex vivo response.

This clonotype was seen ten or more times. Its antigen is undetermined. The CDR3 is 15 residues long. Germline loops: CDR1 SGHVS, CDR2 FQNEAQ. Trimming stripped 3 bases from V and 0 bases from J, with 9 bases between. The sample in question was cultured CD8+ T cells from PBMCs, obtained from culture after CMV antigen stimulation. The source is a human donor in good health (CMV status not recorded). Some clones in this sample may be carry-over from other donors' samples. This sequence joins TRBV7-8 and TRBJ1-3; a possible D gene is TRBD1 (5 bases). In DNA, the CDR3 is TGTGCCAGCAGCTTGGAGGGGTCCTCTGGAAACACCATATATTTT. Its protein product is CASSLEGSSGNTIYF.